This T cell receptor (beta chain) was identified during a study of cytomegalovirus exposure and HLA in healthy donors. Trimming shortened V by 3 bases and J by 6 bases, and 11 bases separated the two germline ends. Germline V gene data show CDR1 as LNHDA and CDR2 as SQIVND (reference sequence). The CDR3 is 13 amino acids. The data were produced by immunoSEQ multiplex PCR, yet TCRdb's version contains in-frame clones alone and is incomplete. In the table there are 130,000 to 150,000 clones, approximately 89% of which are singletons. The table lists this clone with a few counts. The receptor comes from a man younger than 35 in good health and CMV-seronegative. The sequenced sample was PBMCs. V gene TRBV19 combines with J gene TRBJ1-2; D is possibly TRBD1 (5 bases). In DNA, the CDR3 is TGTGCCAGTAGTATTCGGGCAGGGCATGGCTACACCTTC. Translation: CASSIRAGHGYTF.